This TCR beta chain stems from a study of T cell responses to AZD1222 COVID-19 vaccine. As concerns this clone: Antigen: not known.

Between the trimmed V and J ends, which lost 3 bases and 7 bases, there was a span of 13 bases. The germline CDR1 and CDR2 sequences are LGHDT and YNNKEL (reference sequence). The CDR3 length is 14 residues. Whole-study results and caveats: Repertoire sampling happened only post peak T cell response.

Sequencing used immunoSEQ multiplex PCR; TCRdb keeps in-frame clones, though not all of them. The sample records under 200,000 clones, roughly 88% being singletons. The sequences come from peripheral blood, collected on day 0 of AZD1222 vaccination. This clonotype was sampled from an adult in good health. The chain joins TRBV3-1 (or the pseudogene TRBV3-2) to TRBJ1-5; D is unresolved. The CDR3 sequence is CASSQDGRRQPQHF. The CDR3 DNA sequence: TGTGCCAGCAGCCAGGACGGTCGGAGGCAGCCCCAGCATTTT.